The T cell receptor beta chain under discussion was sequenced for a study of blood T cell repertoires in COVID-19. Whole-study context: T cells, B-cell-depleted T cells, or PBMCs provided the cDNA or gDNA that served as material.

A note on this clone: Different DNA sequences within this sample yield the same CDR3.

Original handling: Estimates of nucleated cell counts were drawn from the amplification of reference gene primers. The data were produced by immunoSEQ multiplex PCR, yet TCRdb's version contains in-frame clones alone and is incomplete. Clone size and V and J calls were adopted from that table, with D and trimming inferred from the DNA. The sample lists 95,000 to 150,000 clones, more than 75% occurring once. This receptor was taken from a woman aged 45-60 years with acute or convalescent COVID-19. The sample was peripheral blood.

CDR3: CASSVGGRGYNEQFF. CDR3 bases: TGTGCCAGCAGCGTAGGTGGGAGGGGTTACAATGAGCAGTTCTTC. The V gene is TRBV9, the J gene TRBJ2-1; 7 positions agree with TRBD2. The CDR3 is made up of 15 amino acids. From germline, CDR1 is SGDLS and CDR2 YYNGEE. Trimming removed 0 bases from V and 4 bases from J; junction bases left unmatched: 4. The whole variable domain, remainder taken from reference TRBV9 and TRBJ2-1, is DSGVTQTPKHLITATGQRVTLRCSPRSGDLSVYWYQQSLDQGLQFLIQYYNGEERAKGNILERFSAQQFPDLHSELNLSSLELGDSALYFCASSVGGRGYNEQFFGPGTRLTVL.